The clone carrying this T cell receptor (beta chain) appeared a few times. The data are from a study of CD8+ T cells in alopecia areata. Germline values: CDR1 SQVTM, CDR2 ANQGSEA. The CDR3 extends over 10 amino acids. RNA was isolated and reverse transcribed to cDNA, the sequencing template. Only in-frame clones appear in the TCRdb table, and some are missing; sequencing was by immunoSEQ multiplex PCR. The data contain 50,000 to 80,000 clones, 40% to 50% of them singletons. Sequencing was done on a sample of NKG2D-low CD8+ T cells sorted from blood. The rearrangement joins TRBV29-1 to TRBJ2-1, with TRBD2 identical over 7 bases. The source is a human donor with alopecia areata. In DNA, the CDR3 is TGCAGTCTGGGGGGGAATGAGCAGTTCTTC. Translating it yields CSLGGNEQFF.